This T cell receptor (beta chain) was sequenced during a study of cytomegalovirus exposure and HLA in healthy donors. This CDR3 comprises 14 residues. Germline V gene lookup returns CDR1 MNHEY and CDR2 SMNVEV (reference sequence). V trimming: 5 bases; J trimming: 5 bases; junction bases outside the gene matches: 5. Sequenced by immunoSEQ multiplex PCR; TCRdb stores in-frame clones only, minus some. Of about 180,000 clones listed, 85% were seen once; the top ten hold about 15%. The specimen was PBMCs. The TCR was taken from a man between 18 and 29 years old in good health and CMV-seropositive. The V and J genes are TRBV27 and TRBJ2-1; 8 nucleotides agree with TRBD2. The CDR3 nucleotides are TGTGCCAGCAGTAGAGCGGGAGTAAACAATGAGCAGTTCTTC. It codes for CASSRAGVNNEQFF.